A selection of T cell receptor beta chains follows, all from one sample in a study of T cell clones after liver transplantation. Sequenced by immunoSEQ multiplex PCR; TCRdb stores in-frame clones only, minus some. The table lists tens of thousands of clones, about two thirds of them singletons. The sequencing here drew on CD4+ T cells from blood, taken at the approximately 15-month timepoint. These receptors originate from a human patient who received a liver transplant. The graft donor may have contributed some T cells. Both conserved end residues are part of each CDR3. Fields, in order: clone size, V gene, D gene, J gene, CDR3 DNA, CDR3 protein. D genes are given only for firm matches. Clone size is given for some rows only: seen once, a few or many times, or a class if the clone is expanded.

few	TRBV28	.	TRBJ2-5	TGTGCCAGCAGACCTACAGGGTCAGAGACCCAGTACTTC	CASRPTGSETQYF
once	TRBV30	.	TRBJ1-6	TGTGCCTGGAGTGTATCAGGGAACTCCTATAATTCACCCCTCCACTTT	CAWSVSGNSYNSPLHF
once	TRBV28	TRBD1	TRBJ2-4	TGTGCCAGCTTAGGACAGGGTGGTCGCATTCAGTACTTC	CASLGQGGRIQYF
.	TRBV27	.	TRBJ1-1	TGTGCCAGCAGTTTAAACAGGTACACTGAAGCTTTCTTT	CASSLNRYTEAFF
.	TRBV18	TRBD1	TRBJ1-1	TGTGCCAGCTCACCACGGGGACAGGGGGCAATGAACACTGAAGCTTTCTTT	CASSPRGQGAMNTEAFF
.	TRBV7-8	.	TRBJ1-5	TGTGCCAGCAGCGTAGACAGTAATCAGCCCCAGCATTTT	CASSVDSNQPQHF
.	TRBV9	TRBD2	TRBJ2-5	TGTGCCAGCAGCGTCAGAGCGGGATTCTATGAGACCCAGTACTTC	CASSVRAGFYETQYF
.	TRBV6-1	TRBD2	TRBJ2-3	TGTGCCAGCAGTGTGTCTAGCGGGAGGGCCCTAGATACGCAGTATTTT	CASSVSSGRALDTQYF
.	TRBV6-5	.	TRBJ2-2	TGTGCCAGCAGCGTTAACACGAACACCGGGGAGCTGTTTTTT	CASSVNTNTGELFF
.	TRBV7-8	.	TRBJ1-5	TGTGCCAGCAGCCTACAGGATCAGCCCCAGCATTTT	CASSLQDQPQHF
many	TRBV4-2	.	TRBJ2-7	TGTGCCAGCAGCGACGGGAGCCGGGGGACCAGCGGTCCGGGGGAGCAGTACTTC	CASSDGSRGTSGPGEQYF
.	TRBV28	TRBD1	TRBJ2-1	TGTGCCAGCAGTGCGCCGGGACAGGGGGCGAATGAGCAGTTCTTC	CASSAPGQGANEQFF
.	TRBV5-1	.	TRBJ2-3	TGCGCCAGCAGCGAAATCACTAGCACAGATACGCAGTATTTT	CASSEITSTDTQYF
.	TRBV11-2	TRBD2	TRBJ2-3	TGTGCCAGCAGGGAAGCGGGGTGGACAGATACGCAGTATTTT	CASREAGWTDTQYF
.	TRBV7-2	.	TRBJ2-7	TGTGCCAGCAGCTCCGGCTGGGGGGCCAACTACGAGCAGTACTTC	CASSSGWGANYEQYF
.	TRBV5-1	TRBD1	TRBJ2-3	TGCGCCAGCACCTTCGGGACAGGAGGGGATTACACAGATACGCAGTATTTT	CASTFGTGGDYTDTQYF
.	TRBV28	.	TRBJ2-3	TGTGCCAGCAGTTTATCTAGCCGAAGCATGGATACGCAGTATTTT	CASSLSSRSMDTQYF
.	TRBV19	.	TRBJ1-1	TGTGCCAGTAGTCCGGAGGGACGGCCGAACACTGAAGCTTTCTTT	CASSPEGRPNTEAFF
.	TRBV21-1	.	TRBJ2-1	TGTGCCAGCAGCAAAACTTTCTCGGGATCTCCCTCCTACAATGAGCAGTTCTTC	CASSKTFSGSPSYNEQFF
.	TRBV30	.	TRBJ1-4	TGTGCCTGGAGTTTGACGGGGGCTAATGAAAAACTGTTTTTT	CAWSLTGANEKLFF
few	TRBV7-2	TRBD2	TRBJ2-3	TGTGCCAGCAGGTTCTCATCCGGGACTAGCGGGGGGGCCACAGATACGCAGTATTTT	CASRFSSGTSGGATDTQYF
.	TRBV5-1	.	TRBJ2-2	TGCGCCAGCAGCCCAACCCAGAGTAAGAACACCGGGGAGCTGTTTTTT	CASSPTQSKNTGELFF
.	TRBV27	TRBD1	TRBJ1-2	TGTGCCAGCAGACCGGGACAGGGAGTCTATGGCTACACCTTC	CASRPGQGVYGYTF
.	TRBV30	.	TRBJ2-3	TGTGCCTGGAGTCTCAGGCCAGATACGCAGTATTTT	CAWSLRPDTQYF
.	TRBV15	.	TRBJ2-1	TGTGCCACCAGCAGAGAAAGGGGCTACTACAATGAGCAGTTCTTC	CATSRERGYYNEQFF
.	TRBV6-5	.	TRBJ2-1	TGTGCCAGCAGTTACGGGGGGCCCAATGAGCAGTTCTTC	CASSYGGPNEQFF
.	TRBV29-1	TRBD1	TRBJ1-5	TGCAGCGTTGGCCGGGACAGGGATGATCAGCCCCAGCATTTT	CSVGRDRDDQPQHF
.	TRBV30	.	TRBJ1-2	TGTGCCTGGAGCTCCTTCAGGGAGTGGGCGGACTATGGCTACACCTTC	CAWSSFREWADYGYTF
.	TRBV6-1	TRBD1	TRBJ1-4	TGTGCCAGCAATAACAGGGGGCGTAATGAAAAACTGTTTTTT	CASNNRGRNEKLFF
.	TRBV5-1	.	TRBJ2-7	TGCGCCAGCAGCTTCTCAACGGGGGCCTCCTACGAGCAGTACTTC	CASSFSTGASYEQYF
.	TRBV10-1	.	TRBJ2-2	TGCGCCACCCGTCTAGCGAGCAACACCGGGGAGCTGTTTTTT	CATRLASNTGELFF
.	TRBV7-9	TRBD1	TRBJ1-4	TGTGCCAGCAGCGAAGGACAGGTTCATGAAAAACTGTTTTTT	CASSEGQVHEKLFF
.	TRBV2	.	TRBJ1-1	TGTGCCAGCAGGGACCCTGGGGGCGCAAACACTGAAGCTTTCTTT	CASRDPGGANTEAFF
few	TRBV30	.	TRBJ1-6	TGTGCCTGGAGCCCTCCCGGGACGGACAATTCACCCCTCCACTTT	CAWSPPGTDNSPLHF
.	TRBV5-1	TRBD1	TRBJ2-2	TGCGCCAGCAGCCTCGGACAGGGGCGGGGGGAGCTGTTTTTT	CASSLGQGRGELFF
.	TRBV6-7	.	TRBJ2-1	TGTGCCAGCAGTTACCTGGGACTCGAAAACAATGAGCAGTTCTTC	CASSYLGLENNEQFF
.	TRBV5-1	.	TRBJ1-2	TGCGCCAGCAGCTTGTCTGGGGGCCTCTATGGCTACACCTTC	CASSLSGGLYGYTF
.	TRBV18	.	TRBJ2-3	TGTGCCAGCTCACCAGTGAGGGGAACAGATACGCAGTATTTT	CASSPVRGTDTQYF
.	TRBV5-1	TRBD1	TRBJ1-3	TGCGCCAGCAGCCCCGGGCAGGGGGTTGGAAACACCATATATTTT	CASSPGQGVGNTIYF
few	TRBV7-9	.	TRBJ1-6	TGTGCCAGCAGATCGGCGGGCCAGGGGTATTCACCCCTCCACTTT	CASRSAGQGYSPLHF
few	TRBV5-6	.	TRBJ1-1	TGTGCCAGCAGTCCGCCGGCTAACACTGAAGCTTTCTTT	CASSPPANTEAFF
few	TRBV6-5	TRBD1	TRBJ1-1	TGTGCCAGCAGTTACAGGGGGCACACTGAAGCTTTCTTT	CASSYRGHTEAFF